These T cell receptor beta chains were read from a single sample in a study of monozygotic twins with inflammatory bowel disease. With the 5' RACE reads reprocessed, TCRdb shows one record per CDR3 protein and no DNA. The sample holds 300,000 to 400,000 distinct CDR3 sequences. Sequencing was carried out using blood. These receptors were obtained from a human donor with ulcerative colitis or Crohn's disease, or a healthy co-twin of an affected twin (not recorded which). Both conserved end residues are part of each CDR3.

CDR3 protein,V gene,J gene
CSVEDLGTGVSGANVLTF,TRBV29-1,TRBJ2-6
CASSALGRTQETQYF,TRBV7-9,TRBJ2-5
CASSGYQETQYF,TRBV12-3/TRBV12-4,TRBJ2-5
CSVPSRREGEQYF,TRBV29-1,TRBJ2-7
CASSLEGQGVDTQYF,TRBV5-1,TRBJ2-3
CASSLSAGYEQYF,TRBV13,TRBJ2-7
CASSLGTSPETQYF,TRBV12-3/TRBV12-4,TRBJ2-5
CASSAQSGGNTGELFF,TRBV12-3/TRBV12-4,TRBJ2-2
CASSHGTGGGEQYF,TRBV5-1,TRBJ2-7
CAWMRGWDQYF,TRBV30,TRBJ2-5
CASSYGTGGSDTQYF,TRBV6-5,TRBJ2-3
CASSLQGKGNSPLHF,TRBV12-3/TRBV12-4,TRBJ1-6
CASTDETSGANEQFF,TRBV3-1,TRBJ2-1
CASSLGGASYEQFF,TRBV7-2,TRBJ2-1
CSASRGGTYEQYF,TRBV20-1,TRBJ2-7
CASRRGSGANVLTF,TRBV27,TRBJ2-6
CASSLVDGAFNEQYF,TRBV7-9,TRBJ2-7
CASSSDSENTGELFF,TRBV12-3/TRBV12-4,TRBJ2-2
CASSFIQARGEQFF,TRBV28,TRBJ2-1
CASSTYRDGELFF,TRBV5-1,TRBJ2-2
CSAPPATSQETQYF,TRBV20-1,TRBJ2-5
CASSSPRGPNEQFF,TRBV7-2,TRBJ2-1
CASSLWAANSPLHF,TRBV7-2,TRBJ1-6
CASSRDSPGNEQYF,TRBV5-1,TRBJ2-7
CASSLEVTAGSQPQHF,TRBV5-5,TRBJ1-5
CASSGHYMNEQFF,TRBV25-1,TRBJ2-1
CASSLPKSGTSGTPVTDTQYF,TRBV11-1,TRBJ2-3
CASSTNSNEQFF,TRBV6-2/TRBV6-3,TRBJ2-1
CASSYSSELFF,TRBV6-6,TRBJ2-2
CASSPGLGTTTGELFF,TRBV7-6,TRBJ2-2
CASSLDPGTQTQYF,TRBV7-2,TRBJ2-5
CSAREGGGNSPLHF,TRBV20-1,TRBJ1-6
CASSRPGSGEGFGGYTF,TRBV28,TRBJ1-2
CASSFVQGRDSMNTEAFF,TRBV12-3/TRBV12-4,TRBJ1-1
CASSYSSLETQYF,TRBV28,TRBJ2-5
CASTEWARYPNEQFF,TRBV19,TRBJ2-1
CSARDSPSGDTDTQYF,TRBV20-1,TRBJ2-3
CASSQGKTSAAYEQYF,TRBV4-1,TRBJ2-7
CASSLSDRFREQFF,TRBV12-3/TRBV12-4,TRBJ2-1
CASSQGAGNTEAFF,TRBV18,TRBJ1-1
CASSMAGVSQPQHF,TRBV28,TRBJ1-5
CASSQEVGEDEQYF,TRBV3-1,TRBJ2-7
CSASKGGKDEQYF,TRBV20-1,TRBJ2-7
CASSFYRQNTEAFF,TRBV7-2,TRBJ1-1
CASSQEVQGPSSYNEQFF,TRBV3-1,TRBJ2-1
CASSPYQGGGGTQETQYF,TRBV18,TRBJ2-5
CASSPAPSGRTDTQYF,TRBV5-1,TRBJ2-3
CSAPEAGGISEQFF,TRBV20-1,TRBJ2-1
CAWSVARTSGSIDTQYF,TRBV30,TRBJ2-3
CASSRLGTSGRAEIEQFF,TRBV4-1,TRBJ2-1
CASSLLTTSGTKETQYF,TRBV5-1,TRBJ2-5
CASSLTFSPGQGSYGYTF,TRBV11-2,TRBJ1-2
CASSSRDRYGYTF,TRBV7-9,TRBJ1-2